This T cell receptor beta chain was sequenced for a study of T cells after yellow fever vaccination. Looking at the study overall: Fractions containing few cells were prepared with SMART-Seq v4 Ultra Low Input.

The CDR3 has 14 residues. Deletions cut 1 base from V and 8 bases from J, with 9 bases between. Per germline, CDR1 LGHNA and CDR2 YSLEER. The study made its TCR cDNA through 5'RACE template switching. That step introduced a universal primer site along with UMIs. TCRdb re-analysed the 5' RACE reads in MiXCR, keeping a single row per CDR3 protein. The sample lists about 350,000 distinct CDR3 sequences, about 4% occurring once. This clonotype appeared many times. Its antigen is not identified. Whole-study results and caveats: Secondary responses were weaker yet peaked faster, day 5 versus 15. High-abundance clonotypes from the bulk population could contaminate FACS-sorted repertoires.

Sequenced material: PBMCs, taken 5 days after the yellow fever booster vaccination. The chain employs TRBV4-3 and TRBJ1-6; D perhaps matches TRBD1 (5 bases). The clonotype was recovered from a man between 18 and 29 years old who received the YFV17D yellow fever vaccine. In DNA form, the CDR3 reads TGCGCCAGCAGCCAAGGAAGGGGTGATTCACCCCTCCACTTT. Encoded protein: CASSQGRGDSPLHF.